Each of the 6 T cell receptor beta chains below was sequenced from the same sample in a study of blood T cell repertoires in COVID-19. Generated by immunoSEQ multiplex PCR, the TCRdb table keeps only in-frame clones and is missing some. In the table there are roughly 72,000 clones, roughly nine tenths of which are singletons. Sample: peripheral blood. These receptors came from a human donor in a cohort sampled during active COVID-19.

The chain links TRBV27 to TRBJ2-1; maybe TRBD1 (6 bases). The length of the CDR3 is 15 residues. V was shortened by 2 bases and J by 2 bases, with 10 bases between the two germline ends. Germline V CDR1 and CDR2: MNHEY, SMNVEV (reference sequence). Written as DNA, the CDR3 is TGTGCCAGCAGTTTAGGGGGCTCACCCTACAATGAGCAGTTCTTC. Amino acids: CASSLGGSPYNEQFF.

J is TRBJ2-1 and V is TRBV27; 9 bases are shared with TRBD2. Germline V gene data show CDR1 as MNHEY and CDR2 as SMNVEV (reference sequence). This CDR3 region has 16 residues. The V and J ends lost 5 bases and 0 bases, in that order; junction bases with no gene match: 5. The CDR3 protein is CASSIYSGSSYNEQFF. CDR3 bases: TGTGCCAGCAGTATTTATAGCGGGAGCTCCTACAATGAGCAGTTCTTC.

The CDR3 bases are TGTGCCAGCAGGAGGGCGGCAGGGGGCACAGATACGCAGTATTTT. Translated, it gives CASRRAAGGTDTQYF. J is TRBJ2-3 and V is TRBV2; a possible D gene is TRBD1 (6 bases). CDR1 and CDR2 (germline): SNHLY, FYNNEI. The V end lost 6 bases, the J end lost 1 base, and 14 bases lay between the germline ends. The CDR3 length is 15 residues.

Written as DNA, the CDR3 is TGTGCCAGCAGTCCCGGGACTAGCGGGTCCGGGTACAATGAGCAGTTCTTC. It translates to CASSPGTSGSGYNEQFF. J is TRBJ2-1 and V is TRBV28; 12 nucleotides agree with TRBD2. The CDR3 length is 17 residues. J gave up 4 bases and V 5 bases, and 9 bases lay outside the gene matches. Germline CDR1 MDHEN, CDR2 SYDVKM.

The V and J genes are TRBV9 and TRBJ2-2; 8 nucleotides line up with TRBD2. Germline V gene lookup returns CDR1 SGDLS and CDR2 YYNGEE. This CDR3 region has 17 residues. The ends lost 4 bases at V and 5 bases at J; junction bases unmatched: 13. CDR3 DNA sequence: TGTGCCAGCAGCTTCTCAGTAGCGGGATCGCCTACCGGGGAGCTGTTTTTT. Translation gives CASSFSVAGSPTGELFF.

This rearrangement joins TRBV6-6 to TRBJ2-5; weak D call: TRBD1 (5 bases). Germline CDR1 reads MNHNY; CDR2 reads SVGAGI (reference sequence). V gave up 6 bases and J gave up 7 bases, with 12 bases separating them. This CDR3 contains 12 residues. The CDR3 loop is CASRTPQGTQYF. In DNA, the CDR3 is TGTGCCAGCAGGACTCCCCAGGGGACCCAGTACTTC.